A selection of T cell receptor beta chains follows, all from one sample in a study of cytomegalovirus exposure and HLA in healthy donors. The assay was immunoSEQ multiplex PCR, and TCRdb's table has in-frame clones only and misses some. The sample comprises over 100,000 clones, around three quarters of which are singletons, and roughly 5% rests with the top ten. Sequencing was performed on PBMCs. The receptors derive from a young man in good health and CMV-seronegative. CDR3s include the opening cysteine and the closing phenylalanine or tryptophan.

v_call,j_call,cdr3_aa
TRBV7-9,TRBJ2-3,CASSSTPSTDTQYF
TRBV4-1,TRBJ1-6,CASSQGILGNSPLHF
TRBV14,TRBJ2-3,CASSPRGTDTQYF
TRBV4-1,TRBJ1-5,CASSQVEGQPQHF
TRBV6-4,TRBJ2-7,CASSGEIGTEQYF
TRBV10-3,TRBJ1-3,CAIRDFRGPGNTIYF
TRBV7-9,TRBJ1-6,CASSFQGAHSPLHF
TRBV6-5,TRBJ1-5,CASSDGNQPQHF
TRBV6-4,TRBJ2-3,CARLGASGRGGADTQYF
TRBV19,TRBJ2-3,CASSPGIIAQYF
TRBV25-1,TRBJ2-2,CASSEYSGELFF
TRBV6-5,TRBJ1-5,CASSYSSGGWQPQHF
TRBV7-6,TRBJ2-7,CASSVGERTYEQYF
TRBV6-1,TRBJ2-1,CASSELTGYYNEQFF
TRBV7-9,TRBJ1-4,CASSLQGGTNEKLFF
TRBV5-6,TRBJ1-6,CASSFTVSYNSPLHF
TRBV6-4,TRBJ1-3,CASRGWDRGNTIYF
TRBV5-1,TRBJ1-2,CASRPGQGARGYTF
TRBV6-5,TRBJ1-4,CASSSNLQGGKLFF
TRBV5-4,TRBJ1-4,CASSLRGADEKLFF
TRBV10-3,TRBJ1-2,CAIRGQGWNYGYTF
TRBV6-1,TRBJ2-2,CASSERTRDAGELFF
TRBV25-1,TRBJ2-7,CASSEVGLAGEVHYEQYF
TRBV27,TRBJ1-5,CASSSNRLNQPQHF
TRBV4-2,TRBJ2-5,CASSQVQGIVETQYF
TRBV7-2,TRBJ2-3,CASSARSSDTQYF
TRBV27,TRBJ1-2,CASSRGRGLDYGYTF
TRBV6-5,TRBJ2-3,CASSYGIGGNTQYF
TRBV5-6,TRBJ1-5,CASSLGTHNQPQHF
TRBV4-1,TRBJ1-3,CASSQAGTGAGNTIYF
TRBV4-3,TRBJ1-2,CASSQDFGGIGGYTF
TRBV7-9,TRBJ2-3,CASSSSRGWGMLTQYF
TRBV7-8,TRBJ1-2,CASSSRLEAYYGYTF
TRBV19,TRBJ1-4,CASSWPPGGTTNEKLFF
TRBV6-4,TRBJ2-1,CASSEVASGGSEQFF
TRBV9,TRBJ2-1,CASSVGALSSYNEQFF
TRBV28,TRBJ2-1,CASLTGGDEQFF
TRBV6-1,TRBJ1-5,CASRDRGDGQPQHF
TRBV9,TRBJ1-1,CASSQGDMNTEAFF
TRBV2,TRBJ2-3,CASSGTGIEDTQYF
TRBV19,TRBJ2-3,CASSTASGSYTQYF
TRBV9,TRBJ1-1,CASSITEDTEAFF
TRBV29-1,TRBJ1-4,CSADRGGEKLFF
TRBV19,TRBJ1-1,CASSMPGQNTEAFF
TRBV29-1,TRBJ1-4,CSPPRNRGLGEKLFF
TRBV6-1,TRBJ2-7,CASSGQGGVSYEQYF
TRBV7-2,TRBJ2-7,CASSPSRTGGGYEQYF
TRBV15,TRBJ2-7,CATSREATDPYEQYF
TRBV7-3,TRBJ2-5,CASSPSGPQETQYF
TRBV25-1,TRBJ1-1,CASSEFRGKDTEAFF
TRBV7-9,TRBJ1-4,CASSHPTNEKLFF